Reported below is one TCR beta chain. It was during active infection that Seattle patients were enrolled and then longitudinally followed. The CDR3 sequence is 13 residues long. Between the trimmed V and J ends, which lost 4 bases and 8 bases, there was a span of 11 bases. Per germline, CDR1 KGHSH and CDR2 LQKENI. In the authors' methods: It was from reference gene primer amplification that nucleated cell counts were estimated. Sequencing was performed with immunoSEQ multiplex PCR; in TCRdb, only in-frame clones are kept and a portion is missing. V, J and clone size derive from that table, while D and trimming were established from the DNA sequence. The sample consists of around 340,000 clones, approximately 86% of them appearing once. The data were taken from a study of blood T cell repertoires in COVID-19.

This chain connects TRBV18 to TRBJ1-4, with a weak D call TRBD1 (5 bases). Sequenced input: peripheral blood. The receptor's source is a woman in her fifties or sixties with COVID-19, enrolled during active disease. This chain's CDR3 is CASSLGALEKLFF. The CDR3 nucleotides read TGTGCCAGCTCACTAGGGGCCCTCGAAAAACTGTTTTTT.